Presented here are 7 T cell receptor beta chains from one specimen sequenced in a study of blood T cell repertoires in COVID-19. Sequencing used immunoSEQ multiplex PCR; TCRdb keeps in-frame clones, though not all of them. The data hold approximately 140,000 clones, with roughly 89% observed a single time. Sequencing input: PBMCs or T cells enriched from blood (not recorded which). Every receptor here comes from a woman aged 45-59 years who had been exposed to COVID-19.

The V gene is TRBV6-5, the J gene TRBJ2-1; 12 nucleotides align to TRBD2. With V trimmed by 8 bases and J by 10 bases, 12 bases remained unmatched. Germline values: CDR1 MNHEY, CDR2 SVGAGI. CDR3 length: 15 amino acids. The chain's CDR3 is CASGRTSGTRHEQFF. The CDR3 nucleotides read TGTGCCAGCGGTAGGACTAGCGGGACTCGACACGAGCAGTTCTTC.

CDR3 nucleotide sequence: TGCGCCAGCAGCTTGGAGCGGTTGGGGAACACTGAAGCTTTCTTT. Amino acid sequence: CASSLERLGNTEAFF. The rearrangement joins TRBV5-1 to TRBJ1-1; D not certain. The V end was cut by 0 bases, the J end by 1 base, with 10 bases between. CDR1 SGHRS and CDR2 YFSETQ come from the germline V gene. The CDR3 has 15 residues.

The chain recombines TRBV7-9 with TRBJ2-1; TRBD2 agrees at 14 bases. The J segment lost 2 bases and the V segment lost 4 bases, leaving 4 bases of the junction unmatched. The CDR3 contains 17 residues. Germline CDR1 and CDR2: SEHNR and FQNEAQ (reference sequence). CDR3 amino acids: CASSSGLAGVTYNEQFF. CDR3 nucleotides: TGTGCCAGCAGCTCGGGACTAGCGGGAGTGACCTACAATGAGCAGTTCTTC.

The chain joins TRBV5-1 to TRBJ2-1; 10 bases fit TRBD2. Germline loops: CDR1 SGHRS, CDR2 YFSETQ. The CDR3 length is 16 residues. V dropped 4 bases and J dropped 7; count of bases not matched to a gene: 11. CDR3 DNA: TGCGCCAGCAGCCTATTCAGCGGGGGGGCCGGGAATGAGCAGTTCTTC. Protein product: CASSLFSGGAGNEQFF. Looking up the rest from reference TRBV5-1 and TRBJ2-1 gives the full variable domain: KAGVTQTPRYLIKTRGQQVTLSCSPISGHRSVSWYQQTPGQGLQFLFEYFSETQRNKGNFPGRFSGRQFSNSRSEMNVSTLELGDSALYLCASSLFSGGAGNEQFFGPGTRLTVL.

This chain connects TRBV10-1 to TRBJ2-3; D might be TRBD1 (5 bases). V was clipped by 4 bases and J by 9 bases, with 11 bases between them. In germline, CDR1 is WNHNN, CDR2 SYGVQD (reference sequence). This CDR3 contains 12 residues. The CDR3 reads CASSARGGTQYF. The DNA for the CDR3 is TGCGCCAGCAGTGCAAGGGGCGGCACGCAGTATTTT.

This rearrangement joins TRBV19 to TRBJ1-4; the D is unclear. V was pared by 3 bases and J by 1 base, with 6 bases between. Germline V CDR1 and CDR2: LNHDA, SQIVND (reference sequence). The CDR3 covers 14 residues. CDR3 sequence: CASSIIGTNEKLFF. For the CDR3, the DNA is TGTGCCAGTAGTATTATCGGAACTAATGAAAAACTGTTTTTT.

This clone was picked up one time. The rearrangement links TRBV7-9 to TRBJ2-7; perhaps TRBD1 as D (5 bases). Germline CDR1 reads SEHNR; CDR2 reads FQNEAQ (reference sequence). The length of the CDR3 is 14 residues. V was clipped by 1 base and J by 5 bases, with 12 bases between them. CDR3 DNA sequence: TGTGCCAGCAGCTTAGAGGTGGCAGGGAACGAGCAGTACTTC. Protein sequence: CASSLEVAGNEQYF.